The 18 T cell receptor beta chains listed next were all sequenced from one sample in a study of molecular identifiers for immune sequencing clone quantification. TCRdb independently ran MiXCR on the PCR reads; one entry per CDR3 protein. Here the sample spans 85,000 to 120,000 distinct CDR3 sequences, about 35% being singletons. Sequencing was carried out using naive CD8+ T cells from blood, with Jurkat cell RNA spiked in. Noted subset: FACS-sorted CD8+CD4-CCR7+CD45RA+ naive T cells. Every receptor here comes from a human donor in good health. Some libraries in this study had Jurkat cell RNA spiked in.

V gene TRBV9 combines with J gene TRBJ2-3; 7 bases are a match to TRBD1. The germline gives CDR1 SGDLS, CDR2 YYNGEE. The V and J ends lost 0 bases and 0 bases, in that order; junction bases with no gene match: 4. The CDR3 runs to 16 residues. CDR3 sequence reads: CASSVDRGWSTDTQYF. In DNA, the CDR3 is TGTGCCAGCAGCGTAGACAGGGGATGGAGCACAGATACGCAGTATTTT.

This chain joins TRBV18 and TRBJ2-4, with 7 bases that match TRBD2. The CDR3 is 14 amino acids. The V gene's germline CDR1 is KGHSH and CDR2 LQKENI. V lost 2 bases to trimming and J lost 8 bases; unmatched junction nucleotides: 6. CDR3 loop: CASSPREGLDIQYF. As DNA, the CDR3 is TGTGCCAGCTCACCAAGGGAGGGTCTCGACATTCAGTACTTC.

This clonotype came up a few times. A read error may explain this, as a much larger clone is one base away. The V and J genes are TRBV6-5 and TRBJ2-5; D is ambiguous. The V gene lost 6 bases and the J gene lost 1 base, with 15 bases spanning the gap. Germline V gene sequence: CDR1 MNHEY, CDR2 SVGAGI. CDR3 length equals 15 residues. This chain's CDR3 is CASRIDALGQETQYF. In nucleotides, the CDR3 is TGTGCCAGCAGGATCGACGCCTTGGGCCAAGAGACCCAGTACTTC.

This clonotype was seen many times. CDR3 DNA sequence: TGCAGCGTTGAAGACGGGACTAGCGGGGCATACTACGAGCAGTACTTC. It translates to CSVEDGTSGAYYEQYF. The genes are TRBV29-1 and TRBJ2-7, with TRBD2 identical over 13 bases. This CDR3 region has 16 residues. Germline trimming cut 0 bases from V and 3 bases from J; bases unmatched to any gene: 5. Germline assignment: CDR1 SQVTM and CDR2 ANQGSEA.

Remarks on this clonotype: Because it lacks the conserved phenylalanine or tryptophan at the end, this CDR3 is likely a read error. This sequence joins TRBV4-2 and TRBJ1-4; D possibly corresponds to TRBD1 (6 bases). Trimming took 7 bases from V and 4 from J, leaving 16 bases between them. Germline assignment: CDR1 LGHNA and CDR2 YNFKEQ. The CDR3 has 15 residues. The CDR3 DNA follows: TGTGCCAGCAAGAATCCGGGACAACATAATGAAAAACTGTTTCTT. Amino acid sequence: CASKNPGQHNEKLFL.

This clonotype was seen only a few times. Germline is not matched at one junction end, which may reflect a read error. The chain has TRBV4-1 and TRBJ2-1; TRBD2 agrees at 8 bases. CDR3 length equals 11 residues. Germline assignment: CDR1 MGHRA and CDR2 YSYEKL. CDR3 in DNA: TGCGCCAGCAGCCCCGGGACTAGTATGATTTTC. Protein sequence: CASSPGTSMIF.

This clonotype was counted a few times. The rearrangement uses TRBV4-3 and TRBJ2-2; TRBD1 or TRBD2 may be the D gene (5 bases each). The CDR3 length is 15 residues. Germline CDR1 LGHNA, CDR2 YSLEER. The V end lost 0 bases, the J end lost 3 bases, and 8 bases lay between the germline ends. The CDR3 nucleotides read TGCGCCAGCAGCCAAGATATGGGGGACACCGGGGAGCTGTTTTTT. As protein: CASSQDMGDTGELFF.

The chain joins TRBV20-1 to TRBJ2-4; the D is unclear. The length of the CDR3 is 15 residues. The V and J ends lost 5 bases and 0 bases respectively, with 14 bases between them. CDR1 and CDR2 (germline): DFQATT, SNEGSKA (reference sequence). CDR3 sequence reads: CSAPRLALAKNIQYF. CDR3 coding DNA: TGCAGTGCTCCCCGTCTGGCACTAGCCAAAAACATTCAGTACTTC.

A few counts support this clonotype. The chain has TRBV27 and TRBJ1-1, with D tentatively TRBD1 (5 bases). The CDR3 runs 14 residues. V lost 4 bases and J 0 bases, leaving 9 bases between the germline ends. The V gene's germline CDR1 is MNHEY and CDR2 SMNVEV (reference sequence). CDR3 sequence reads: CASSWGGLNTEAFF. CDR3 bases: TGTGCCAGCAGTTGGGGGGGGTTGAACACTGAAGCTTTCTTT.

Concerning this clonotype itself: With a much larger clone just one base away, this may be a read error. The J gene is TRBJ2-2, the V gene TRBV5-5; D remains ambiguous. From germline, CDR1 is SGHKS and CDR2 YYEKEE (reference sequence). The CDR3 sequence is 15 residues long. Trimming pared 4 bases from V and 1 base from J, leaving 11 bases between. This chain's CDR3 is CASSPLTMNTGELFF. In nucleotides, the CDR3 is TGTGCCAGCAGCCCCTTGACAATGAACACCGGGGAGCTGTTTTTT. Complete variable domain (other parts from reference TRBV5-5 and TRBJ2-2): DAGVTQSPTHLIKTRGQQVTLRCSPISGHKSVSWYQQVLGQGPQFIFQYYEKEERGRGNFPDRFSARQFPNYSSELNVNALLLGDSALYLCASSPLTMNTGELFFGEGSRLTVL.

There are a few counts of this clonotype. The genes are TRBV7-8 and TRBJ2-3, with 13 bases fitting TRBD2. CDR1 is SGHVS, CDR2 FQNEAQ, per germline. The J segment lost 2 bases and the V segment lost 1 base, leaving 3 bases of the junction unmatched. This CDR3 has 17 amino acids. The CDR3 protein is CASSLGLAGGVTDTQYF. DNA of the CDR3: TGTGCCAGCAGCTTAGGACTAGCGGGAGGTGTCACAGATACGCAGTATTTT. Looking up the rest from reference TRBV7-8 and TRBJ2-3 gives the full variable domain: GAGVSQSPRYKVAKRGQDVALRCDPISGHVSLFWYQQALGQGPEFLTYFQNEAQLDKSGLPSDRFFAERPEGSVSTLKIQRTQQEDSAVYLCASSLGLAGGVTDTQYFGPGTRLTVL.

This clonotype has just a few counts. Mismatch with germline at one junction end may stem from a read error. The chain employs TRBV6-2 or TRBV6-3 and TRBJ2-1, with a weak D call TRBD1 (5 bases). There are 12 residues in the CDR3. Germline V gene data show CDR1 as MNHEY and CDR2 as SVGEGT. Written as DNA, the CDR3 is TGTGCCGGCAGCCCAGACAGCAATGAGCAGTTCTTC. Protein: CAGSPDSNEQFF.

The chain employs TRBV28 and TRBJ2-7; no clear D. V was pared by 7 bases and J by 0 bases, with 10 bases between. CDR3 size: 13 residues. Germline loops: CDR1 MDHEN, CDR2 SYDVKM. This CDR3 is CASMGVDSYEQYF. The CDR3, as DNA: TGTGCCAGCATGGGCGTAGACTCCTACGAGCAGTACTTC.

Concerning this clonotype: This clone may be a read error of a much larger clone one base away. The chain has TRBV29-1 and TRBJ1-5; the D gene is possibly TRBD1 (5 bases). Germline V gene lookup returns CDR1 SQVTM and CDR2 ANQGSEA. V was shortened by 5 bases and J by 0 bases, with 14 bases between the two germline ends. CDR3 length: 15 amino acids. The CDR3 region has the DNA TGCAGCGTTATCCGGGACGGAAATAGCAATCAGCCCCAGCATTTT. The encoded protein is CSVIRDGNSNQPQHF.

The sample holds many counts of this clonotype. The chain carries TRBV6-2 or TRBV6-3 and TRBJ1-1; 8 bases align to TRBD1. The trim removed 5 bases at V and 4 bases at J, leaving 9 bases unmatched. CDR1 and CDR2 from the germline V gene are MNHEY and SVGEGT. The CDR3 runs to 15 residues. CDR3 region: CASSPQGVRFTEAFF. The CDR3 region has the DNA TGTGCCAGCAGTCCACAGGGGGTTCGGTTCACTGAAGCTTTCTTT.

This clonotype was detected many times. The chain joins TRBV9 to TRBJ2-3, with D tentatively TRBD2 (5 bases). Deletions cut 1 base from V and 0 bases from J, with 15 bases between. CDR3 length: 17 amino acids. Germline CDR1 and CDR2: SGDLS and YYNGEE. CDR3 amino acids: CASSVTSLGPSTDTQYF. CDR3 DNA sequence: TGTGCCAGCAGCGTAACCTCACTAGGGCCTAGCACAGATACGCAGTATTTT.

In this sample, this clonotype turned up many times. The rearrangement links TRBV13 to TRBJ1-1; D gene uncertain. Germline CDR1 is PRHDT and CDR2 is FYEKMQ (reference sequence). V lost 4 bases and J 4 bases, leaving 7 bases between the germline ends. The length of the CDR3 is 12 residues. CDR3 amino acids: CASSWSSTEAFF. DNA of the CDR3: TGTGCCAGCAGCTGGTCAAGCACTGAAGCTTTCTTT.

Notes on this clonotype: This clone may be a read error of a much larger clone one base away. As the CDR3 is not closed by the conserved phenylalanine or tryptophan, this likely results from a read error. The rearrangement links TRBV4-2 to TRBJ2-3, with D possibly being TRBD2 (5 bases). There are 15 residues in the CDR3. The V end lost 0 bases, the J end lost 3 bases, and 10 bases lay between the germline ends. Germline lookup yields CDR1 LGHNA and CDR2 YNFKEQ. CDR3 protein: CASSQDLAGTDTQYS. The CDR3 nucleotides are TGTGCCAGCAGCCAAGATCTAGCTGGTACAGATACGCAGTATTCT.